Each of the 27 T cell receptor beta chains below was sequenced from the same sample in a study of T cell clones after liver transplantation. The protocol was immunoSEQ multiplex PCR, while the TCRdb copy is restricted to in-frame clones and leaves out a portion. The sample carries some 34,000 clones, approximately 96% recorded once. The sequences come from CD8+ T cells from blood, collected 12 months after liver transplant. The receptors derive from a human patient who received a liver transplant. Some T cells here may be from the graft donor.

The V and J genes are TRBV11-3 and TRBJ2-7; 8 nucleotides agree with TRBD1. The CDR3 covers 15 residues. Germline trimming cut 5 bases from V and 2 bases from J; bases unmatched to any gene: 8. Germline CDR1 and CDR2: SGHNT and YENEEA. The CDR3 DNA is TGTGCCAGCAGCCACCCCGGGACAGGAGCCTACGAGCAGTACTTC. The encoded protein is CASSHPGTGAYEQYF.

This CDR3 is CASSLGTSGTYEQYF. The CDR3 coding sequence is TGTGCCAGCAGTTTGGGGACTAGCGGGACCTACGAGCAGTACTTC. This chain joins TRBV28 and TRBJ2-7, with 13 bases that match TRBD2. V trimming: 3 bases; J trimming: 2 bases; junction bases outside the gene matches: 1. Germline V gives CDR1 MDHEN, CDR2 SYDVKM. The CDR3 runs to 15 residues.

J is TRBJ2-1 and V is TRBV5-1; 7 bases match TRBD2. V dropped 2 bases and J dropped 0; count of bases not matched to a gene: 5. The CDR3 covers 16 residues. CDR1 and CDR2 (germline): SGHRS, YFSETQ. CDR3 region: CASSFSGTNSYNEQFF. CDR3 nucleotide sequence: TGCGCCAGCAGCTTCTCCGGGACTAACTCCTACAATGAGCAGTTCTTC.

This clone was detected only once. The rearrangement uses TRBV28 and TRBJ2-1; 7 positions match TRBD2. V was pared by 3 bases and J by 0 bases, with 2 bases of the junction left unmatched. The CDR3 runs 15 residues. Germline values: CDR1 MDHEN, CDR2 SYDVKM. The CDR3 DNA is TGTGCCAGCAGTTTTGGCGGGAGCTCCTACAATGAGCAGTTCTTC. As protein: CASSFGGSSYNEQFF.

This sequence joins TRBV28 and TRBJ2-4, with 7 bases that match TRBD1. The CDR3 spans 16 residues. V lost 4 bases, J lost 6 bases, and 12 bases stayed unmatched. Germline values: CDR1 MDHEN, CDR2 SYDVKM. CDR3 sequence (DNA): TGTGCCAGCAGTTCAGATACAGGGGCCCCCCCAAACATTCAGTACTTC. The encoded protein is CASSSDTGAPPNIQYF.

The rearrangement uses TRBV28 and TRBJ1-1, with 9 positions matching TRBD1. The CDR3 sequence is 16 residues long. Germline V gives CDR1 MDHEN, CDR2 SYDVKM. The V gene end was trimmed by 5 bases and the J gene end by 4 bases; junction bases not matched to a gene: 11. The CDR3 nucleotides are TGTGCCAGCAGTAACCGGGACAGGGTTATGGGCACTGAAGCTTTCTTT. This translates into CASSNRDRVMGTEAFF.

The chain recombines TRBV19 with TRBJ1-4, with 10 bases lining up with TRBD1. J lost 10 bases, V lost 5 bases, and 10 bases had no gene match. Germline loops: CDR1 LNHDA, CDR2 SQIVND (reference sequence). CDR3 length: 15 residues. The CDR3 reads CASSPGQGEGVKLFF. DNA for the CDR3: TGTGCCAGTAGTCCCGGACAGGGGGAAGGGGTAAAACTGTTTTTT.

The CDR3 DNA is TGTGCCAGCAGTACTACTTCCGGGAGTCAGTACGAGCAGTACTTC. Protein: CASSTTSGSQYEQYF. The rearrangement uses TRBV27 and TRBJ2-7, with TRBD2 as a possible D gene (6 bases). Trimming took off 5 bases at V and 4 bases at J, with 18 bases between the two ends. CDR1 is MNHEY and CDR2 is SMNVEV in the germline V gene (reference sequence). The CDR3 extends over 15 amino acids.

The V call is TRBV29-1, the J call TRBJ2-1; 8 bases agree with TRBD1. This CDR3 comprises 13 residues. The V gene end was trimmed by 1 base and the J gene end by 4 bases; junction bases not matched to a gene: 0. CDR1 is SQVTM and CDR2 is ANQGSEA in the germline V gene. The CDR3: CSVEGTGYNEQFF. The DNA for the CDR3 is TGCAGCGTTGAAGGGACAGGGTACAATGAGCAGTTCTTC.

The V and J genes are TRBV28 and TRBJ2-5; 8 nucleotides agree with TRBD1. The J call could be wrong; TRBJ2-7 is a better fit for the DNA end. Germline V lookup: CDR1 MDHEN, CDR2 SYDVKM. The CDR3 extends over 14 amino acids. In DNA form, the CDR3 reads TGTGCCAGCAGGGCCGGGACAGGCATATACGAGCAGTACTTC. Encoded protein: CASRAGTGIYEQYF.

This chain joins TRBV27 and TRBJ2-7; 7 nucleotides align to TRBD1. The CDR3 spans 14 residues. The V gene's germline CDR1 is MNHEY and CDR2 SMNVEV (reference sequence). Unmatched junction bases numbered 3, after V lost 2 bases and J lost 2 bases. The CDR3 coding sequence is TGTGCCAGCAGTTTAGATACAGGGGCCTACGAGCAGTACTTC. It specifies CASSLDTGAYEQYF.

This clone appeared a single time. The chain employs TRBV13 and TRBJ2-7; D is uncertain. V lost 0 bases and J 0 bases, leaving 6 bases between the germline ends. CDR1 is PRHDT, CDR2 FYEKMQ, per germline (reference sequence). CDR3 length: 14 residues. The CDR3 reads CASSLGANSYEQYF. DNA for the CDR3: TGTGCCAGCAGCTTAGGCGCCAACTCCTACGAGCAGTACTTC.

The rearrangement links TRBV21-1 to TRBJ2-7; the D call in the table, TRBD1, was not verified against the DNA. TRBV21-1 is deemed a pseudogene. This CDR3 has 13 residues. This CDR3 is CASRRKDNYEQYF. For the CDR3, the DNA is TGTGCCAGCAGGAGAAAAGACAACTACGAGCAGTACTTC.

This clone was recorded once. The V gene is TRBV30, the J gene TRBJ2-1; D uncertain. V was pared by 1 base and J by 8 bases, with 9 bases between. The CDR3 covers 12 residues. Looked up from germline, CDR1 is GTSNPN and CDR2 is SVGIG (reference sequence). In DNA form, the CDR3 reads TGTGCCTGGAGTGAAAATTCACATGAGCAGTTCTTC. Its protein product is CAWSENSHEQFF.

The chain joins TRBV9 to TRBJ2-3; TRBD2 matches at 7 bases. The J segment lost 4 bases and the V segment lost 4 bases, leaving 6 bases of the junction unmatched. The CDR3 has 14 residues. The germline V gene encodes CDR1 SGDLS and CDR2 YYNGEE. CDR3 protein: CASSPGGYPDTQYF. The CDR3 DNA follows: TGTGCCAGCAGCCCCGGGGGGTACCCAGATACGCAGTATTTT.

This chain joins TRBV7-3 and TRBJ2-2, with D unresolved. The V end was cut by 6 bases, the J end by 6 bases, with 20 bases between. The CDR3 spans 16 residues. Looked up from germline, CDR1 is SGHTA and CDR2 is FQGTGA. The CDR3 is CASRQHSRTGAGELFF. DNA of the CDR3: TGTGCCAGCAGACAACACTCCCGGACGGGCGCCGGGGAGCTGTTTTTT.

The chain recombines TRBV9 with TRBJ2-3, with D possibly TRBD1 on 6 matching bases. The CDR3 contains 14 residues. Trimming left V 0 bases short and J 1 base short, with 6 bases between. The germline CDR1 and CDR2 sequences are SGDLS and YYNGEE. CDR3 coding DNA: TGTGCCAGCAGCGTAGAGGGGGGCACAGATACGCAGTATTTT. Its protein product is CASSVEGGTDTQYF.

This chain joins TRBV5-3 and TRBJ1-5; D is uncertain. TRBV5-3 is sorted into the ORF group, with uncertain function. The length of the CDR3 is 13 residues. Trimming pared 5 bases from V and 6 bases from J, leaving 12 bases between. The CDR3 DNA sequence: TGTGCCAGAAGATTTATGGTGGGTCAGCCCCAGCATTTT. This gives the protein CARRFMVGQPQHF.

The chain links TRBV27 to TRBJ2-1; D remains unclear. CDR1 is MNHEY, CDR2 SMNVEV, per germline (reference sequence). The CDR3 covers 14 residues. V was shortened by 2 bases and J by 0 bases, with 5 bases between the two germline ends. The CDR3 here is CASSLASSYNEQFF. CDR3 DNA sequence: TGTGCCAGCAGTTTAGCTAGCTCCTACAATGAGCAGTTCTTC.

This rearrangement joins TRBV27 to TRBJ1-1; TRBD1 might be the D (6 bases). The CDR3 runs to 14 residues. V lost 6 bases to trimming and J lost 0 bases, with 11 bases between them. Germline V CDR1 and CDR2: MNHEY, SMNVEV (reference sequence). Written as DNA, the CDR3 is TGTGCCAGCAGCCCGGGACATTTGAACACTGAAGCTTTCTTT. Protein sequence: CASSPGHLNTEAFF.

The J gene is TRBJ1-2, the V gene TRBV9; tentative D call: TRBD1 (6 bases). The length of the CDR3 is 14 residues. Trimming pared 3 bases from V and 7 bases from J, leaving 16 bases between. Germline CDR1 SGDLS, CDR2 YYNGEE. The CDR3 loop reads CASSAERGQTGYTF. The CDR3 DNA reads TGTGCCAGCAGCGCCGAGAGAGGACAGACTGGCTACACCTTC.

The J gene is TRBJ2-7, the V gene TRBV7-9; D is possibly TRBD1 or TRBD2 (5 bases each). The CDR3 is made up of 15 amino acids. The ends were cut back, 0 bases at V and 2 bases at J, with 11 bases in the middle. The germline CDR1 and CDR2 sequences are SEHNR and FQNEAQ (reference sequence). The chain's CDR3 is CASSLARGHTYEQYF. In nucleotides, the CDR3 is TGTGCCAGCAGCTTAGCCCGGGGCCATACCTACGAGCAGTACTTC.

The chain carries TRBV4-3 and TRBJ2-7; D is perhaps TRBD1 (5 bases). This CDR3 region has 13 residues. Germline V gives CDR1 LGHNA, CDR2 YSLEER. The V end lost 8 bases, the J end lost 2 bases, and 13 bases lay between the germline ends. In DNA, the CDR3 is TGCGCCAGCGGGGCAGGGTTAACCTACGAGCAGTACTTC. Protein product: CASGAGLTYEQYF.

The chain links TRBV6-5 to TRBJ1-2; no clear D gene. This CDR3 has 12 amino acids. Germline values: CDR1 MNHEY, CDR2 SVGAGI. V dropped 6 bases and J dropped 8 bases, with 13 bases sitting between them. The CDR3, as DNA: TGTGCCAGCAGCGATTCTGGTAGGGGCTACACCTTC. As protein: CASSDSGRGYTF.

CDR3 DNA sequence: TGCGCCAGCAGCTTGGCCCTAGCGGCCTCATACGAGCAGTACTTC. This encodes CASSLALAASYEQYF. The V gene is TRBV5-1, the J gene TRBJ2-7; TRBD2 matches at 7 bases. The CDR3 runs to 15 residues. J lost 4 bases, V lost 0 bases, and 7 bases had no gene match. The germline V gene has CDR1 SGHRS and CDR2 YFSETQ.

The chain joins TRBV6-5 to TRBJ1-2; tentatively, D is TRBD1 (6 bases). The ends were cut back, 0 bases at V and 7 bases at J, with 18 bases in the middle. Germline V gene lookup returns CDR1 MNHEY and CDR2 SVGAGI. This CDR3 contains 16 residues. CDR3 nucleotide sequence: TGTGCCAGCAGTTACTCGAATACAGGGAGCCCCACTGGCTACACCTTC. It encodes CASSYSNTGSPTGYTF.

The rearrangement links TRBV29-1 to TRBJ2-5; D gene unclear. Germline V gene lookup returns CDR1 SQVTM and CDR2 ANQGSEA. Trimming stripped 3 bases from V and 5 bases from J, with 19 bases between. The CDR3 loop spans 15 amino acids. CDR3 loop: CSVDVRATVQETQYF. CDR3 DNA: TGCAGCGTTGATGTAAGGGCTACCGTTCAGGAGACCCAGTACTTC.